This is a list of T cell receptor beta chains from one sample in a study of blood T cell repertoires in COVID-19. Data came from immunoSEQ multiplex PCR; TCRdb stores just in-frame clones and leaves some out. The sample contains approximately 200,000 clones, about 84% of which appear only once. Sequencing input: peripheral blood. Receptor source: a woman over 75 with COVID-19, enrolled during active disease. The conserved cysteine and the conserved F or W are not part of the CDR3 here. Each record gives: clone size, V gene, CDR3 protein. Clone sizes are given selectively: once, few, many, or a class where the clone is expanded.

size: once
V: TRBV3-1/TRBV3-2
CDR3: ASSQLADRKYGYT

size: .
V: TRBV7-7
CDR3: ASSLAPRAGLAKNIQY

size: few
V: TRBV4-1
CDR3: ASRATFPTGTGANVLT

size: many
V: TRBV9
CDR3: ASSSRQGVGEKLF

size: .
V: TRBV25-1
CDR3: ASSPGTSSSNEQF

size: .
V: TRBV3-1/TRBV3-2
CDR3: ASRSAGGEKLF

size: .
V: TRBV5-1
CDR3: ASSLDYTDTQY

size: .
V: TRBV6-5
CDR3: ASSLVGGYGYT

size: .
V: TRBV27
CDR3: ASSRGGLVVYEQY

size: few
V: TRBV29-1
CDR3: SVGEVGPNTEAF

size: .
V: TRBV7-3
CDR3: ASSQGPRVPVRTGELF

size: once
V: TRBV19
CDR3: ARKDRAKPTGELF

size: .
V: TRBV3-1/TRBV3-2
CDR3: ASSPMPHLNYGYT

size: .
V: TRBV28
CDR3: ASSIAGPSYNEQF

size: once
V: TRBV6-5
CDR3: ASHGTSGAKQF

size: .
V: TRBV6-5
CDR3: ASSYERYSYNSPLH

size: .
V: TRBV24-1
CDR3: ATSDRSNSNQPQH

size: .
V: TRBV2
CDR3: ASSELTSGGTDTQY

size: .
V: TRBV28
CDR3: ASSFLNPGQEKLF

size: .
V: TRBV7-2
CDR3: ASSLGTPNTEAF

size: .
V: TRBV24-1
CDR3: ATGGADTQY

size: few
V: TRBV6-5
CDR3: ASSYSRGQNSPLH

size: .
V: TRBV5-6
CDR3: ASSYQTGEETQY

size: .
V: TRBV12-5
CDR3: ASGPGEVVNTIY

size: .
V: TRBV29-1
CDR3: SVEPLTGEKLF

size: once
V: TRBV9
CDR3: ASSAQGWSNEQF

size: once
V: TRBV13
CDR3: ASSSGTAKNTEAF

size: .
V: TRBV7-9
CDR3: ASSLAGAGNSPLH

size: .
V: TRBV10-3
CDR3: AISESERRGYT

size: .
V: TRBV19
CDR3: ASSIRGLETSSYEQY

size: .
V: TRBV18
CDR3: ASSLSRTASEKLF